A single sample gave rise to the 29 T cell receptor beta chains below, sequenced in a study of blood T cells in healthy people across ages. Together with a sample-barcoded 5' primer, a J-beta primer mix was included in a second PCR lasting roughly 6 to 12 cycles. In TCRdb, the 5' RACE reads were re-called with MiXCR into one record per CDR3 protein. The repertoire holds over 1,500,000 distinct CDR3 sequences, with 30% to 40% as singletons. The source material was blood. The source of these receptors is a human donor in good health.

This clonotype was seen repeatedly, ten times or more. This chain joins TRBV20-1 and TRBJ1-6, with 7 bases that match TRBD1. CDR1 is DFQATT, CDR2 SNEGSKA, per germline (reference sequence). V gave up 2 bases and J gave up 6 bases; unmatched junction bases: 4. The CDR3 runs to 14 residues. The CDR3 region is CSARKGAGNSPLHF. The CDR3 DNA reads as TGCAGTGCTAGAAAGGGGGCCGGTAATTCACCCCTCCACTTT.

This rearrangement joins TRBV2 to TRBJ2-7; 8 bases agree with TRBD2. Germline CDR1 SNHLY, CDR2 FYNNEI. V lost 7 bases, J lost 10 bases, and 15 bases stayed unmatched. The CDR3 has 14 residues. CDR3 sequence: CASNPGLGQETQYF. In DNA form, the CDR3 reads TGTGCCAGCAACCCGGGACTAGGGCAAGAGACTCAGTACTTC.

The V gene is TRBV6-1, the J gene TRBJ1-2; TRBD1 is a possible D gene (6 bases). This CDR3 has 14 amino acids. Germline assignment: CDR1 MNHNS and CDR2 SASEGT. V was pared by 4 bases and J by 3 bases, with 12 bases between. The CDR3 is CASSANRADYGYTF. CDR3 DNA sequence: TGTGCCAGCAGTGCGAACAGGGCTGACTATGGCTACACCTTC.

This clonotype turned up a few times. The chain uses TRBV12-3 or TRBV12-4 and TRBJ1-2, with D tentatively TRBD1 (6 bases). Trimming took off 7 bases at V and 7 bases at J, with 16 bases between the two ends. The CDR3 spans 13 residues. This CDR3 reads CASTPGGACGYTF. The CDR3 DNA follows: TGTGCCAGCACCCCGGGGGGCGCCTGTGGCTACACCTTC.

V usage is TRBV7-3 and J usage is TRBJ1-6, with D unresolved. Germline V gene sequence: CDR1 SGHTA, CDR2 FQGTGA. Trimming stripped 5 bases from V and 8 bases from J, with 10 bases between. The CDR3 is made up of 13 amino acids. The CDR3 DNA reads as TGTGCCAGCAGCCGAACGTTTGATTCACCCCTCCACTTT. This translates into CASSRTFDSPLHF.

This chain's CDR3 is CASSATGSSYGYTF. DNA of the CDR3: TGTGCCAGCAGTGCTACAGGGAGTAGCTATGGCTACACCTTC. The chain joins TRBV6-1 to TRBJ1-2; D is possibly TRBD1 (6 bases). CDR1 and CDR2 (germline): MNHNS, SASEGT. The CDR3 runs to 14 residues. Trimming removed 4 bases from V and 4 bases from J, with 13 bases in between.

The rearrangement joins TRBV7-2 to TRBJ1-2; the D gene is possibly TRBD1 (6 bases). The CDR3 sequence is 14 residues long. V was trimmed by 5 bases and J by 3 bases, leaving 13 bases between them. CDR1 is SGHTA, CDR2 FQGNSA, per germline. Here the CDR3 reads CASSAGVADYGYTF. DNA for the CDR3: TGTGCCAGCAGCGCAGGGGTCGCGGACTATGGCTACACCTTC. Based on the CDR3 plus reference TRBV7-2 and TRBJ1-2, the full variable domain is GAGVSQSPSNKVTEKGKDVELRCDPISGHTALYWYRQSLGQGLEFLIYFQGNSAPDKSGLPSDRFSAERTGGSVSTLTIQRTQQEDSAVYLCASSAGVADYGYTFGSGTRLTVV.

The chain combines TRBV4-1 with TRBJ1-2; 12 nucleotides line up with TRBD1. Germline-derived CDR1 and CDR2 are MGHRA and YSYEKL. The CDR3 runs 15 residues. Losses at the gene ends were 6 bases for V and 7 bases for J; bases not matched to a gene: 9. CDR3 DNA sequence: TGCGCCAGCAGGAGTCCGGGACAGGGGGCTGGTGGCTACACCTTC. Translated, it gives CASRSPGQGAGGYTF.

The chain is built from TRBV20-1 and TRBJ2-7; perhaps TRBD1 as D (5 bases). The end of the DNA is better explained by TRBJ2-5, so the J call may be wrong. CDR3 size: 14 residues. In germline, CDR1 is DFQATT, CDR2 SNEGSKA (reference sequence). CDR3 protein: CSASPLGAGETQYF. The DNA for the CDR3 is TGCAGTGCTAGCCCCCTAGGGGCTGGAGAGACCCAGTACTTC.

The V gene is TRBV27, the J gene TRBJ1-2; 7 nucleotides align to TRBD1. The germline CDR1 and CDR2 sequences are MNHEY and SMNVEV (reference sequence). This CDR3 spans 15 amino acids. With V trimmed by 6 bases and J by 1 base, 8 bases remained unmatched. The CDR3 spells CASSYRGAYNYGYTF. The CDR3 nucleotides are TGTGCCAGCAGCTACAGGGGAGCATATAACTATGGCTACACCTTC.

The chain is built from TRBV5-1 and TRBJ2-2; D is ambiguous. CDR3 length equals 14 residues. Germline-derived CDR1 and CDR2 are SGHRS and YFSETQ. Trimming took off 7 bases at V and 6 bases at J, with 16 bases between the two ends. The CDR3 loop reads CASSKAISSGELFF. The CDR3 DNA sequence: TGCGCCAGCTCTAAGGCGATCAGCTCCGGGGAGCTGTTTTTT.

This clonotype appeared a few times. The rearrangement uses TRBV20-1 and TRBJ2-7; no definite D call. Germline values: CDR1 DFQATT, CDR2 SNEGSKA (reference sequence). V was pared by 0 bases and J by 5 bases, with 11 bases between. CDR3 size: 13 residues. CDR3 residues: CSARDPRIHEQYF. The CDR3 coding sequence is TGCAGTGCTAGAGATCCAAGAATCCACGAGCAGTACTTC.

This clonotype was seen more than once but under ten times. This sequence joins TRBV7-2 and TRBJ2-4; no reliable D call. The CDR3 consists of 16 residues. Trimming removed 1 base at V and 5 bases at J, with 15 bases between. CDR1 and CDR2 (germline): SGHTA, FQGNSA. The CDR3, as DNA: TGTGCCAGCAGCTTAGGTCGGGCGCCCCCACAAAACATTCAGTACTTC. Its protein product is CASSLGRAPPQNIQYF.

This clonotype showed up just a few times. The rearrangement joins TRBV5-1 to TRBJ1-4; D is perhaps TRBD1 (5 bases). The CDR3 sequence is 14 residues long. Germline V gene lookup returns CDR1 SGHRS and CDR2 YFSETQ. The V end was cut by 5 bases, the J end by 0 bases, with 8 bases between. CDR3: CASSWGPTNEKLFF. The CDR3 DNA sequence: TGCGCCAGCAGTTGGGGCCCAACTAATGAAAAACTGTTTTTT.

The V and J genes are TRBV5-1 and TRBJ2-3; tentatively, D is TRBD1 (6 bases). V dropped 0 bases and J dropped 2 bases, with 10 bases sitting between them. The CDR3 is made up of 15 amino acids. Germline CDR1 and CDR2: SGHRS and YFSETQ. The CDR3 bases are TGCGCCAGCAGCTTGGACCGACAGGACACAGATACGCAGTATTTT. Its translation is CASSLDRQDTDTQYF.

V gene TRBV4-2 combines with J gene TRBJ2-7, with D perhaps matching TRBD1 or TRBD2 (5 bases each). Looked up from germline, CDR1 is LGHNA and CDR2 is YNFKEQ. The CDR3 contains 15 residues. V lost 0 bases to trimming and J lost 3 bases, with 12 bases between them. CDR3 in DNA: TGTGCCAGCAGCCAAGAGCGGACGAGGGGCTACGAGCAGTACTTC. Protein sequence: CASSQERTRGYEQYF.

The genes are TRBV2 and TRBJ1-2; D is uncertain. The CDR3 contains 13 residues. The germline V gene encodes CDR1 SNHLY and CDR2 FYNNEI. The V and J ends lost 4 bases and 4 bases respectively, with 10 bases between them. The CDR3 reads CASSVKHPYGYTF. In DNA, the CDR3 is TGTGCCAGCAGTGTTAAACACCCCTATGGCTACACCTTC.

This chain links TRBV20-1 with TRBJ2-3; D is perhaps TRBD2 (5 bases). Germline-derived CDR1 and CDR2 are DFQATT and SNEGSKA (reference sequence). The CDR3 has 13 residues. V lost 6 bases to trimming and J lost 1 base, with 11 bases between them. CDR3 nucleotides: TGCAGTGCGGAGGAGACGGGCACAGATACGCAGTATTTT. This encodes CSAEETGTDTQYF.

V gene TRBV20-1 combines with J gene TRBJ2-7; 7 bases line up with TRBD1. CDR1 and CDR2 (germline): DFQATT, SNEGSKA (reference sequence). V trimming: 1 base; J trimming: 2 bases; junction bases outside the gene matches: 11. CDR3 length equals 16 residues. This CDR3 reads CSARATETGFPYEQYF. CDR3 in DNA: TGCAGTGCTAGAGCGACTGAGACAGGGTTCCCCTACGAGCAGTACTTC.

In its sample, this clonotype was seen many times. The rearrangement joins TRBV20-1 to TRBJ2-4, with D possibly matching TRBD2 (5 bases). The CDR3 has 14 residues. Germline V gene data show CDR1 as DFQATT and CDR2 as SNEGSKA (reference sequence). Trimming took off 5 bases at V and 4 bases at J, with 15 bases between the two ends. The CDR3 sequence is CSAPRDEWKNIQYF. The CDR3 DNA sequence: TGCAGTGCTCCCCGGGATGAGTGGAAAAACATTCAGTACTTC.

A few counts support this clonotype. The rearrangement joins TRBV6-2 or TRBV6-3 to TRBJ2-5; 9 bases fit TRBD1. Near its end, the DNA agrees better with TRBJ2-7, so the J call may be wrong. Germline V lookup: CDR1 MNHEY, CDR2 SVGEGT. The CDR3 has 18 residues. CDR3 region: CASSYVQGAAAAYYEQYF. Here the CDR3 DNA reads TGTGCCAGCAGTTACGTACAGGGGGCGGCTGCGGCCTACTACGAGCAGTACTTC.

The J gene is TRBJ2-1, the V gene TRBV20-1; 12 nucleotides match TRBD2. The CDR3 covers 13 residues. In germline, CDR1 is DFQATT, CDR2 SNEGSKA (reference sequence). V was clipped by 4 bases and J by 6 bases; unmatched bases: 1. CDR3 sequence reads: CSATSGGVNEQFF. In DNA form, the CDR3 reads TGCAGTGCTACTAGCGGGGGGGTCAATGAGCAGTTCTTC.

This chain uses TRBV20-1 with TRBJ1-6; possible D gene TRBD1, 5 bases. The V end lost 0 bases, the J end lost 6 bases, and 9 bases lay between the germline ends. Germline CDR1 is DFQATT and CDR2 is SNEGSKA (reference sequence). The CDR3 loop spans 14 amino acids. The chain's CDR3 is CSARDLGPNSPLHF. CDR3 nucleotides: TGCAGTGCTAGAGATTTGGGGCCTAATTCACCCCTCCACTTT.

The chain has TRBV20-1 and TRBJ1-4, with D possibly matching TRBD1 (6 bases). Deletions cut 4 bases from V and 8 bases from J, with 20 bases between. Germline V gives CDR1 DFQATT, CDR2 SNEGSKA (reference sequence). The CDR3 consists of 15 residues. CDR3 nucleotides: TGCAGTGCTATCCGGCCGGGACAAAAGGGGGAAAAACTGTTTTTT. Protein product: CSAIRPGQKGEKLFF.

The V call is TRBV12-3 or TRBV12-4, the J call TRBJ2-7; D not resolved. Trimming removed 6 bases at V and 3 bases at J, with 12 bases between. This CDR3 has 13 amino acids. This chain's CDR3 is CASRQPGDYEQYF. The CDR3 region has the DNA TGTGCCAGCAGGCAGCCTGGGGACTACGAGCAGTACTTC.

This clonotype came up a few times. The genes are TRBV7-9 and TRBJ1-2; 7 nucleotides match TRBD1. The V gene end was trimmed by 4 bases and the J gene end by 2 bases; junction bases not matched to a gene: 10. CDR3 size: 16 residues. Germline CDR1 reads SEHNR; CDR2 reads FQNEAQ (reference sequence). CDR3 protein: CASSSISTGRNYGYTF. DNA of the CDR3: TGTGCCAGCAGCTCTATATCGACAGGGAGGAACTATGGCTACACCTTC.

In this sample, this clonotype turned up a few times. The CDR3 coding sequence is TGTGCCAGCAGCTTTCTACAGGGGATGAACACTGAAGCTTTCTTT. It yields the protein CASSFLQGMNTEAFF. The chain carries TRBV7-2 and TRBJ1-1, with 7 bases lining up with TRBD1. The CDR3 totals 15 residues. From germline, CDR1 is SGHTA and CDR2 FQGNSA. The V and J ends lost 3 bases and 0 bases, in that order; junction bases with no gene match: 4.

This clonotype was seen a few times. V usage is TRBV27 and J usage is TRBJ2-4; D is undetermined. The J call may be faulty, since TRBJ2-7 better matches the DNA end. The CDR3 loop spans 13 amino acids. CDR1 MNHEY and CDR2 SMNVEV come from the germline V gene (reference sequence). The CDR3 reads CASSFSIYYEQYF. In DNA, the CDR3 is TGTGCCAGCAGTTTTAGCATTTACTACGAGCAGTACTTC.

The chain joins TRBV11-2 to TRBJ1-4; 8 nucleotides align to TRBD1. CDR1 is SGHAT and CDR2 is FQNNGV in the germline V gene. The V and J ends lost 3 bases and 6 bases, in that order; junction bases with no gene match: 9. The CDR3 sequence is 16 residues long. Here the CDR3 reads CASSFGPTGGYEKLFF. In nucleotides, the CDR3 is TGTGCCAGCAGCTTTGGCCCAACAGGGGGGTATGAAAAACTGTTTTTT.